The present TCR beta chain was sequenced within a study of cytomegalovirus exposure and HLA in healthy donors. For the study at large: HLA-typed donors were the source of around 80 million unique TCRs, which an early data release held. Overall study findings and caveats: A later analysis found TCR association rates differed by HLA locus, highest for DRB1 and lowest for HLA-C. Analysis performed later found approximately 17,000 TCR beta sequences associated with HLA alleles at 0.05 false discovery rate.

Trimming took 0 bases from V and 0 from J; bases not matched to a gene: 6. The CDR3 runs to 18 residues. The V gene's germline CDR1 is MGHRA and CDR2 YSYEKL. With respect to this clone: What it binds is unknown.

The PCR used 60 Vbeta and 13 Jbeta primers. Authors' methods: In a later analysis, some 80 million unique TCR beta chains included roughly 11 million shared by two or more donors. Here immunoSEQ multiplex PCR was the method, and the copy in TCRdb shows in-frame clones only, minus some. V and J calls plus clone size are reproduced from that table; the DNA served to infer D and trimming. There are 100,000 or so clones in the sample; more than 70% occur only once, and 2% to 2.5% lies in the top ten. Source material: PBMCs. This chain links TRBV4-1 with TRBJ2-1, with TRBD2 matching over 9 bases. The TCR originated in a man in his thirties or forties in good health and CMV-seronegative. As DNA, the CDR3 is TGCGCCAGCAGCCAAGAGGCCAGCGGGGGGAGCTCCTACAATGAGCAGTTCTTC. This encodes CASSQEASGGSSYNEQFF.